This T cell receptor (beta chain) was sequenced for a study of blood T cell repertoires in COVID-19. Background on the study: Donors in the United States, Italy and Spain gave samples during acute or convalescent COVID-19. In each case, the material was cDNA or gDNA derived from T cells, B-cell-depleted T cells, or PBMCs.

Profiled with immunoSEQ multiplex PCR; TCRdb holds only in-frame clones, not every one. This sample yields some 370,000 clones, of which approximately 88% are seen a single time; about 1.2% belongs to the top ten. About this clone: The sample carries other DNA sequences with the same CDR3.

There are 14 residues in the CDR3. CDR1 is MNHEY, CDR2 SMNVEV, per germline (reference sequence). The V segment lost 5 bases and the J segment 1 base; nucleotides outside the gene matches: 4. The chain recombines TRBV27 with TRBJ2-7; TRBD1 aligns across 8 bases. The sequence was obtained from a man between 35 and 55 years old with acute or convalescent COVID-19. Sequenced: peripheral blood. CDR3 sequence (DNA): TGTGCCAGCAGTCTCGGACAGGGTTCCTACGAGCAGTACTTC. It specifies CASSLGQGSYEQYF.